This T cell receptor beta chain was retrieved from a study of T cell responses to AZD1222 COVID-19 vaccine. Findings and caveats of the study: The sample set comprised mostly white British donors with more females, and clonal diversity was possibly underestimated. Spike-specific TCR depth and breadth grew after two AZD1222 doses.

About this clone: The target antigen is unknown.

V was trimmed by 1 base and J by 1 base, leaving 9 bases between them. The CDR3 has 15 residues. CDR1 and CDR2 from the germline V gene are SGDLS and YYNGEE. Some clones are missing from TCRdb's copy, which holds only in-frame ones; the method was immunoSEQ multiplex PCR. Of under 130,000 clones listed, around 80% are singletons. The sequences come from peripheral blood, collected on day 0 of AZD1222 vaccination. The V and J genes are TRBV9 and TRBJ1-3; D is unclear. The TCR originated in an adult in good health. CDR3 in DNA: TGTGCCAGCAGCGTATTAGATGATTCTGGAAACACCATATATTTT. Translation: CASSVLDDSGNTIYF.